This entry lists 16 T cell receptor beta chains sequenced from one sample in a study of cytomegalovirus exposure and HLA in healthy donors. Use of 60 Vbeta and 13 Jbeta primers characterized the PCR. Assay used: immunoSEQ multiplex PCR; TCRdb lists only in-frame clones, some missing. The sample has tens of thousands of clones; 10% are singletons. What was sequenced was PBMCs. The receptors were gathered from a man aged 55-75 years in good health and CMV-seropositive.

This clone was seen a handful of times. The chain joins TRBV14 to TRBJ1-3, with D unclear. The V gene lost 3 bases and the J gene lost 6 bases, with 12 bases spanning the gap. The CDR3 has 14 residues. CDR1 SGHDN and CDR2 FVKESK come from the germline V gene. CDR3 in DNA: TGTGCCAGCAGCCACTCTGGTCGCGAAAACACCATATATTTT. This translates into CASSHSGRENTIYF.

The CDR3 DNA follows: TGTGCCAGCAGACGGACAGACTCCTACGAGCAGTACTTC. It yields the protein CASRRTDSYEQYF. The rearrangement links TRBV6-1 to TRBJ2-7; perhaps TRBD1 as D (6 bases). Per the germline V gene, CDR1 is MNHNS and CDR2 is SASEGT. Trimming left V 6 bases short and J 0 bases short, with 9 bases between. The CDR3 is 13 amino acids.

This chain joins TRBV29-1 and TRBJ2-1; 10 positions agree with TRBD2. After removal of 7 bases from V and 4 bases from J, the junction contained 7 bases not matched to a gene. CDR1 SQVTM and CDR2 ANQGSEA come from the germline V gene. This CDR3 comprises 14 residues. The CDR3 spells CSDRLAGVYNEQFF. CDR3 nucleotides: TGCAGCGACCGTCTAGCGGGGGTATACAATGAGCAGTTCTTC.

This clone showed up just a few times. The chain uses TRBV11-2 and TRBJ2-1; 10 bases line up with TRBD2. The germline V gene encodes CDR1 SGHAT and CDR2 FQNNGV. The V gene end was trimmed by 6 bases and the J gene end by 5 bases; junction bases not matched to a gene: 7. The CDR3 spans 15 residues. CDR3 DNA sequence: TGTGCCAGCAGTTATGCCGGACTAGCGGACAATGAGCAGTTCTTC. This sequence encodes CASSYAGLADNEQFF.

This clone turned up a few times. The V call is TRBV18, the J call TRBJ2-1; TRBD2 aligns across 12 bases. The germline CDR1 and CDR2 sequences are KGHSH and LQKENI. The V segment lost 6 bases and the J segment 4 bases; nucleotides outside the gene matches: 7. The CDR3 sequence is 16 residues long. CDR3 nucleotides: TGTGCCAGCTCGAAACTAGCGGGGGGCACTTACAATGAGCAGTTCTTC. It yields the protein CASSKLAGGTYNEQFF.

The chain couples TRBV30 to TRBJ2-5; TRBD2 is a possible D gene (6 bases). Germline V gene sequence: CDR1 GTSNPN, CDR2 SVGIG (reference sequence). The CDR3 covers 15 residues. V was clipped by 4 bases and J by 2 bases, with 17 bases between them. The CDR3 sequence: CAWKARGGIQETQYF. The CDR3 nucleotides read TGTGCCTGGAAGGCTCGAGGCGGGATTCAAGAGACCCAGTACTTC.

In this sample, this clone turned up a few times. The chain uses TRBV28 and TRBJ1-1, with a weak D call TRBD1 (6 bases). The V gene's germline CDR1 is MDHEN and CDR2 SYDVKM. The CDR3 consists of 15 residues. The V end was cut by 2 bases, the J end by 5 bases, with 15 bases between. The CDR3 spells CASSLRGGVGTEAFF. The CDR3 coding sequence is TGTGCCAGCAGTTTAAGGGGGGGCGTCGGGACTGAAGCTTTCTTT.

The chain is built from TRBV27 and TRBJ1-1, with D maybe TRBD1 (5 bases). V was clipped by 10 bases and J by 1 base, with 16 bases between them. There are 14 residues in the CDR3. The germline V gene encodes CDR1 MNHEY and CDR2 SMNVEV (reference sequence). The CDR3 spells CATRWGPENTEAFF. The CDR3 DNA is TGTGCCACCAGGTGGGGCCCGGAGAACACTGAAGCTTTCTTT.

This clone was seen a handful of times. The chain joins TRBV30 to TRBJ1-2; the match to TRBD1 covers 7 bases. J gave up 8 bases and V 2 bases, and 2 bases lay outside the gene matches. This CDR3 is built from 11 residues. Per the germline V gene, CDR1 is GTSNPN and CDR2 is SVGIG (reference sequence). CDR3 nucleotides: TGTGCCTGGAGTAAGGGGGCCGGCTACACCTTC. Residues: CAWSKGAGYTF. Using reference TRBV30 and TRBJ1-2 for the parts outside the CDR3, the full variable domain is SQTIHQWPATLVQPVGSPLSLECTVEGTSNPNLYWYRQAAGRGLQLLFYSVGIGQISSEVPQNLSASRPQDRQFILSSKKLLLSDSGFYLCAWSKGAGYTFGSGTRLTVV.

CDR3 DNA sequence: TGTGCCAGCAGTTTTGCGGGAGGGCCGGGCGAGCAGTACTTC. Residues: CASSFAGGPGEQYF. The chain joins TRBV28 to TRBJ2-7; 9 nucleotides match TRBD2. There are 14 residues in the CDR3. With 3 bases clipped from V and 6 bases from J, the junction kept 6 bases outside the gene matches. Per germline, CDR1 MDHEN and CDR2 SYDVKM.

This clone came up a few times. The rearrangement links TRBV27 to TRBJ1-5, with 11 bases matching TRBD1. The CDR3 extends over 14 amino acids. The trim removed 6 bases at V and 6 bases at J, leaving 4 bases unmatched. Germline values: CDR1 MNHEY, CDR2 SMNVEV (reference sequence). The CDR3 region has the DNA TGTGCCAGCAGGGGGACAGGGGGAGGTCAGCCCCAGCATTTT. Translating it yields CASRGTGGGQPQHF.

This clone has only a few counts. This chain uses TRBV4-2 with TRBJ2-1; 8 bases line up with TRBD1. This CDR3 comprises 16 residues. The ends lost 3 bases at V and 5 bases at J; junction bases unmatched: 9. Germline values: CDR1 LGHNA, CDR2 YNFKEQ. In DNA, the CDR3 is TGTGCCAGCAGCCAGTCCGCGGGACAGGCTAACAATGAGCAGTTCTTC. Protein: CASSQSAGQANNEQFF.

CDR3 amino acids: CASAGGSYNEQFF. The DNA of the CDR3 is TGTGCCAGTGCCGGGGGTTCCTACAATGAGCAGTTCTTC. The gene calls are TRBV19 and TRBJ2-1, with D possibly being TRBD2 (6 bases). The V gene's germline CDR1 is LNHDA and CDR2 SQIVND (reference sequence). The V end lost 8 bases, the J end lost 1 base, and 9 bases lay between the germline ends. The CDR3 runs to 13 residues. The whole variable domain, filled in from reference TRBV19 and TRBJ2-1, reads DGGITQSPKYLFRKEGQNVTLSCEQNLNHDAMYWYRQDPGQGLRLIYYSQIVNDFQKGDIAEGYSVSREKKESFPLTVTSAQKNPTAFYLCASAGGSYNEQFFGPGTRLTVL.

This clone has only a few counts. V usage is TRBV4-2 and J usage is TRBJ2-7; 11 bases agree with TRBD2. After removal of 4 bases from V and 3 bases from J, the junction contained 5 bases not matched to a gene. In germline, CDR1 is LGHNA, CDR2 YNFKEQ. The CDR3 is 15 amino acids. Here the CDR3 reads CASSPTSGSIYEQYF. DNA for the CDR3: TGTGCCAGCAGCCCAACTAGCGGGAGTATCTACGAGCAGTACTTC.

Only a few counts were recorded for this clone. This sequence joins TRBV5-6 and TRBJ1-1; D call uncertain. CDR3 length equals 13 residues. Trimming left V 3 bases short and J 4 bases short, with 10 bases between. CDR1 is SGHDT and CDR2 is YYEEEE in the germline V gene. The CDR3: CASSSPGPTEAFF. CDR3 in DNA: TGTGCCAGCAGCTCCCCGGGTCCCACTGAAGCTTTCTTT.

The rearrangement links TRBV6-5 to TRBJ1-5; D possibly corresponds to TRBD1 (5 bases). The V gene lost 5 bases and the J gene lost 1 base, with 9 bases spanning the gap. This CDR3 comprises 14 residues. Germline CDR1 is MNHEY and CDR2 is SVGAGI. The CDR3 is CASSRGSSNQPQHF. In DNA form, the CDR3 reads TGTGCCAGCAGTCGGGGGTCGAGCAATCAGCCCCAGCATTTT.